This TCR beta chain was identified in a study of blood T cell repertoires in COVID-19. Study summary: Sample material is recorded as cDNA or gDNA derived from T cells, B-cell-depleted T cells, or PBMCs.

The CDR3 sequence is 14 residues long. The ends were cut back, 0 bases at V and 6 bases at J, with 10 bases in the middle. Germline V gives CDR1 SGDLS, CDR2 YYNGEE. Clones were read by immunoSEQ multiplex PCR, and TCRdb kept only the in-frame ones, dropping some. The sample lists around 100,000 clones; about four fifths were seen once. The sequence was obtained from a man aged 55 to 70 with acute or convalescent COVID-19. V is TRBV9 and J is TRBJ1-3; no reliable D call. The sequenced material came from peripheral blood. In DNA, the CDR3 is TGTGCCAGCAGCGTAGACAGAGATACAAACACCATATATTTT. Protein product: CASSVDRDTNTIYF. Based on the CDR3 plus reference TRBV9 and TRBJ1-3, the full variable domain is DSGVTQTPKHLITATGQRVTLRCSPRSGDLSVYWYQQSLDQGLQFLIQYYNGEERAKGNILERFSAQQFPDLHSELNLSSLELGDSALYFCASSVDRDTNTIYFGEGSWLTVV.